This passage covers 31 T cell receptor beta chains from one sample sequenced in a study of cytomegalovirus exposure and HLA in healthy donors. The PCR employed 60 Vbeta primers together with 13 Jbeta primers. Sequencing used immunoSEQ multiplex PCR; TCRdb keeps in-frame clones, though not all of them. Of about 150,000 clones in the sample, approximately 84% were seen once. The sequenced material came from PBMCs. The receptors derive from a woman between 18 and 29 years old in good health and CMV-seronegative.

The CDR3 coding sequence is TGCGCCAGCAGCCAATACTTCGGGGGGGGGTCCTACGAGCAGTACTTC. Amino acid sequence: CASSQYFGGGSYEQYF. The gene calls are TRBV4-3 and TRBJ2-7, with 8 bases matching TRBD2. The V and J ends lost 2 bases and 1 base, in that order; junction bases with no gene match: 7. CDR1 and CDR2 (germline): LGHNA, YSLEER. The CDR3 has 16 residues.

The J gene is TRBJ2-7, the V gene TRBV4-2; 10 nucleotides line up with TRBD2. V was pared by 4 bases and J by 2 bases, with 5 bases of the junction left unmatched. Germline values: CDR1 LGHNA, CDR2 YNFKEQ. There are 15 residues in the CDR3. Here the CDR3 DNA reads TGTGCCAGCAGCCCCACTAGCGGGGCCACCTACGAGCAGTACTTC. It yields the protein CASSPTSGATYEQYF.

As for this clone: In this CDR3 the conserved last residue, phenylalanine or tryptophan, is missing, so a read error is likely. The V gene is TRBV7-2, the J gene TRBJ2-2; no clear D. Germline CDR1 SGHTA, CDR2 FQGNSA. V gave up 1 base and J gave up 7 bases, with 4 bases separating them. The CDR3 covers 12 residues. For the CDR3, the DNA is TGTGCCAGCAGCTTAGACGGCGGGGAGCTGTTTTCT. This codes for CASSLDGGELFS.

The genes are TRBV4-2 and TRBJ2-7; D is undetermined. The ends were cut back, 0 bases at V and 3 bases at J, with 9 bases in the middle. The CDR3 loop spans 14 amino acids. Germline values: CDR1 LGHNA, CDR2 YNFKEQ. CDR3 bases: TGTGCCAGCAGCCAAGAAAGGCGGAGCTACGAGCAGTACTTC. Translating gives CASSQERRSYEQYF.

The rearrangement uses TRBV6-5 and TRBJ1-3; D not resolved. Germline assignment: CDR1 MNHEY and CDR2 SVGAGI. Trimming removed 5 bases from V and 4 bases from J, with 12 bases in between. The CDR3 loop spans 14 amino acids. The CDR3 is CASSPWSGGNTIYF. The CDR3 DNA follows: TGTGCCAGCAGTCCGTGGTCGGGAGGAAACACCATATATTTT.

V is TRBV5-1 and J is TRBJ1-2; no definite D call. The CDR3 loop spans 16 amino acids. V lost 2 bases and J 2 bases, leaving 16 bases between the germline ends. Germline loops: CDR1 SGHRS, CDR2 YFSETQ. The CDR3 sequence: CASSFWFAGSNYGYTF. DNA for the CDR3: TGCGCCAGCAGCTTTTGGTTCGCGGGGAGCAACTATGGCTACACCTTC.

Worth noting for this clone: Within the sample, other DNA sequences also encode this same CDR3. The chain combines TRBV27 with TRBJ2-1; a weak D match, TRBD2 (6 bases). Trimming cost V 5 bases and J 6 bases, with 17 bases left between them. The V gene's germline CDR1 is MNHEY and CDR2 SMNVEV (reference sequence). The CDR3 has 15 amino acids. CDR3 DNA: TGTGCCAGCAGTCTAACGGGAGCTGTGTTCAATGAGCAGTTCTTC. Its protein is CASSLTGAVFNEQFF.

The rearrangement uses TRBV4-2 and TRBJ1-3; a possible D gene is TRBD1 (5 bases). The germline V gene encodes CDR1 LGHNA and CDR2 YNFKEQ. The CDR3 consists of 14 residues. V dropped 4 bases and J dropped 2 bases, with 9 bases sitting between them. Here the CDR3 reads CASSPGGAGNTIYF. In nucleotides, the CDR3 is TGTGCCAGCAGCCCCGGGGGGGCTGGAAACACCATATATTTT.

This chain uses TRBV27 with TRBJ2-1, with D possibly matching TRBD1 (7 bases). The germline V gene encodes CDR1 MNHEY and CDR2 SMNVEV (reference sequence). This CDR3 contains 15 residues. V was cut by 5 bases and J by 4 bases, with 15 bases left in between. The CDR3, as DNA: TGTGCCAGCAGTCCCCAGGGGGGCCGTTACAATGAGCAGTTCTTC. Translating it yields CASSPQGGRYNEQFF.

In DNA form, the CDR3 reads TGTGCCAGCAGCCCGACAGGCCCCAATCAGCCCCAGCATTTT. Amino acid sequence: CASSPTGPNQPQHF. The chain recombines TRBV7-2 with TRBJ1-5, with TRBD1 as a possible D gene (6 bases). The V end lost 5 bases, the J end lost 3 bases, and 11 bases lay between the germline ends. This CDR3 spans 14 amino acids. The germline CDR1 and CDR2 sequences are SGHTA and FQGNSA.

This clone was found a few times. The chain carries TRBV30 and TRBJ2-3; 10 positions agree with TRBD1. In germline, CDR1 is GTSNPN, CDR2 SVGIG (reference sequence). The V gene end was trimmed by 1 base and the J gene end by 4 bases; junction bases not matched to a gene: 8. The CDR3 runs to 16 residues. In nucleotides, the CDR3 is TGTGCCTGGAGTGACCGGGACAGGGGTCGCCCAGATACGCAGTATTTT. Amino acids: CAWSDRDRGRPDTQYF.

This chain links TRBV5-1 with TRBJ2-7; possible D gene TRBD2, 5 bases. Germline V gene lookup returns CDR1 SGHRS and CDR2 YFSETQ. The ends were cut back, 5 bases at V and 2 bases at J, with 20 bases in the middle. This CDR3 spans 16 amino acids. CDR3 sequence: CASSPGAQDGTYEQYF. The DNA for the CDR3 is TGCGCCAGCAGTCCTGGAGCCCAGGACGGGACCTACGAGCAGTACTTC.

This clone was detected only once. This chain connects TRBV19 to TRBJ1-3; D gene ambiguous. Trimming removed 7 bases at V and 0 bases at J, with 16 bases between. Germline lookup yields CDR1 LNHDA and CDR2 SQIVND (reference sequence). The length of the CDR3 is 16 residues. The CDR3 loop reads CASTQRLIRSGNTIYF. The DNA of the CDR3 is TGTGCCAGTACTCAGCGTCTGATACGCTCTGGAAACACCATATATTTT.

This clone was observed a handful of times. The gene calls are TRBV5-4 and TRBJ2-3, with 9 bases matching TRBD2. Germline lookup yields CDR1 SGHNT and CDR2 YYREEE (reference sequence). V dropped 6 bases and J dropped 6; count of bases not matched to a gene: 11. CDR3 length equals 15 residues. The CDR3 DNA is TGTGCCAGCACTCGGGAGCGGGGGGCCGGGGATACGCAGTATTTT. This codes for CASTRERGAGDTQYF.

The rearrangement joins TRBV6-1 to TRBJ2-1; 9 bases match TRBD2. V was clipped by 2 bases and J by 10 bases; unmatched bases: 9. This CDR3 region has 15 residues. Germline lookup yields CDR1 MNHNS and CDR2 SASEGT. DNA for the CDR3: TGTGCCAGCAGTGAACTAGCGGGGCATACCGGCGAGCAGTTCTTC. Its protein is CASSELAGHTGEQFF.

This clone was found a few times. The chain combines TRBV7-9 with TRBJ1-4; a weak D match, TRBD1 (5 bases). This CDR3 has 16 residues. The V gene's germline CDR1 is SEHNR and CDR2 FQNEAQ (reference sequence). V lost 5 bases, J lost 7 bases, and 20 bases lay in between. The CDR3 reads CASSLSLGGLGEKLFF. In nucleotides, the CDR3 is TGTGCCAGCAGCCTAAGCCTGGGGGGATTAGGTGAAAAACTGTTTTTT. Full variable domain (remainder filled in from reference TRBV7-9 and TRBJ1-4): DTGVSQNPRHKITKRGQNVTFRCDPISEHNRLYWYRQTLGQGPEFLTYFQNEAQLEKSRLLSDRFSAERPKGSFSTLEIQRTEQGDSAMYLCASSLSLGGLGEKLFFGSGTQLSVL.

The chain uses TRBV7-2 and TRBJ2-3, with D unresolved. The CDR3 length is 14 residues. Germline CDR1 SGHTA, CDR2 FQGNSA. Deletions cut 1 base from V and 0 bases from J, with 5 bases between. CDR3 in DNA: TGTGCCAGCAGCTTAGACGGGAGCACAGATACGCAGTATTTT. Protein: CASSLDGSTDTQYF.

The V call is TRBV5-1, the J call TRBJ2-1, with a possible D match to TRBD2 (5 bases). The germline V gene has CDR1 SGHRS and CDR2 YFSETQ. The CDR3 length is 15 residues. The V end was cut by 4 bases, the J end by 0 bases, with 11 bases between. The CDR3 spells CASSVQGSSYNEQFF. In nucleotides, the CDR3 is TGCGCCAGCAGCGTTCAAGGGAGCTCCTACAATGAGCAGTTCTTC.

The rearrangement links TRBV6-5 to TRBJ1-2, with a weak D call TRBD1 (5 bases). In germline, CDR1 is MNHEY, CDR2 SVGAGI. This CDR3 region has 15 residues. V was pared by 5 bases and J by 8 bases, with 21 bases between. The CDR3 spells CASSRYLTATSGYTF. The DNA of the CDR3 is TGTGCCAGCAGTCGGTACCTGACAGCGACCTCCGGCTACACCTTC.

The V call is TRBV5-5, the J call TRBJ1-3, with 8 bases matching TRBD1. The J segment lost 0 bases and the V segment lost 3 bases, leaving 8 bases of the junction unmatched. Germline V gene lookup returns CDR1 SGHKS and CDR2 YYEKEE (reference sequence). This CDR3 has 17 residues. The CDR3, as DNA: TGTGCCAGCAGCTCCCTTGGACAGGGCCACTCTGGAAACACCATATATTTT. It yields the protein CASSSLGQGHSGNTIYF.

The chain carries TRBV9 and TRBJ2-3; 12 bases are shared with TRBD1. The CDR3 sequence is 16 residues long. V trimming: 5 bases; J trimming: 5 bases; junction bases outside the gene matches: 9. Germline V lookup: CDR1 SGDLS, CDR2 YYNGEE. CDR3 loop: CASSSTGQGAGDTQYF. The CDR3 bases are TGTGCCAGCAGTTCAACGGGACAGGGGGCCGGAGATACGCAGTATTTT.

For the CDR3, the DNA is TGTGCCAGCAGCGAGGGACTAGGGGTAAACATTCAGTACTTC. Amino acids: CASSEGLGVNIQYF. The chain has TRBV9 and TRBJ2-4, with 8 bases lining up with TRBD2. The V segment lost 3 bases and the J segment 6 bases; nucleotides outside the gene matches: 5. Germline lookup yields CDR1 SGDLS and CDR2 YYNGEE. This CDR3 has 14 amino acids.

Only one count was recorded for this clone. The CDR3 spells CASSGTSGASTIYEQYF. The CDR3 DNA reads as TGTGCCAGCAGTGGCACTAGCGGGGCCTCCACCATCTACGAGCAGTACTTC. V gene TRBV25-1 combines with J gene TRBJ2-7, with TRBD2 matching over 10 bases. This CDR3 is 17 amino acids long. CDR1 and CDR2 (germline): MGHDK, SYGVNS. The V and J ends lost 4 bases and 3 bases, in that order; junction bases with no gene match: 12.

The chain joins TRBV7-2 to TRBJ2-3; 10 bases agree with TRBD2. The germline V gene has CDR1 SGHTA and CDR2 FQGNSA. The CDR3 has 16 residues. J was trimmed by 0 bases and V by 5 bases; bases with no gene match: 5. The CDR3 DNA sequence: TGTGCCAGCAGCCGCGGACTAGCGGTAAGCACAGATACGCAGTATTTT. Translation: CASSRGLAVSTDTQYF.

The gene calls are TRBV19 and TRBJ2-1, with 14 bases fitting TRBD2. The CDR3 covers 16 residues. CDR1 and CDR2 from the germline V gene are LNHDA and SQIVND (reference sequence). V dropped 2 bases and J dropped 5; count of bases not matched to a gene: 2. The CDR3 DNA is TGTGCCAGTAGTATATTGGGACTAGCGGGGGACAATGAGCAGTTCTTC. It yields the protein CASSILGLAGDNEQFF.

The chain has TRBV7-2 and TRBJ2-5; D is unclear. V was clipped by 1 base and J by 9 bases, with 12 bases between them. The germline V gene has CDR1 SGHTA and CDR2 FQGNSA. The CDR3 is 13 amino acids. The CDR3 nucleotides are TGTGCCAGCAGCTTAGACCAGGCAATGTCCCAGTACTTC. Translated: CASSLDQAMSQYF. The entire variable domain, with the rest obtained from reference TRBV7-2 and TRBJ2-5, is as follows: GAGVSQSPSNKVTEKGKDVELRCDPISGHTALYWYRQSLGQGLEFLIYFQGNSAPDKSGLPSDRFSAERTGGSVSTLTIQRTQQEDSAVYLCASSLDQAMSQYFGPGTRLLVL.

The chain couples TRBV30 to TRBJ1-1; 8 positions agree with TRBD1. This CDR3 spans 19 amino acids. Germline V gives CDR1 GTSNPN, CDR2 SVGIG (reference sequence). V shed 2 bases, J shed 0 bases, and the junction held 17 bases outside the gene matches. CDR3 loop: CAWSRGQVFGLGMNTEAFF. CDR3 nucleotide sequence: TGTGCCTGGAGTAGGGGACAGGTTTTTGGGCTGGGAATGAACACTGAAGCTTTCTTT. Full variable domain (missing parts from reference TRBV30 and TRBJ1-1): SQTIHQWPATLVQPVGSPLSLECTVEGTSNPNLYWYRQAAGRGLQLLFYSVGIGQISSEVPQNLSASRPQDRQFILSSKKLLLSDSGFYLCAWSRGQVFGLGMNTEAFFGQGTRLTVV.

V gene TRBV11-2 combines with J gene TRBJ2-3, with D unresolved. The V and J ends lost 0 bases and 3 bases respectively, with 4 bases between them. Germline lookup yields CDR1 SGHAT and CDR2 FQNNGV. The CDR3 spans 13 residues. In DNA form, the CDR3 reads TGTGCCAGCAGCTTAGATCGGACAGATACGCAGTATTTT. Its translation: CASSLDRTDTQYF.

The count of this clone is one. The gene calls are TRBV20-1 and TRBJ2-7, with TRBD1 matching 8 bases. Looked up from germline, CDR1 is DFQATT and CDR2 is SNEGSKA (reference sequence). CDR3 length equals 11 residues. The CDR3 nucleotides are TGCAATGGACAGGGTACCTACGAGCAGTACTTC. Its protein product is CNGQGTYEQYF.

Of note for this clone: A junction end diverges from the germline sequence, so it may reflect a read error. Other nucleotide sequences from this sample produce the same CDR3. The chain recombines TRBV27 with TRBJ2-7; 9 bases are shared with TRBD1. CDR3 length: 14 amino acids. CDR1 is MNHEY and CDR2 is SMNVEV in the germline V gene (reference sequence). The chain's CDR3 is CASSSGTGTHEQYF. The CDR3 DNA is TGTGCCAGCAGTTCCGGGACAGGGACCCACGAGCAATACTTC.

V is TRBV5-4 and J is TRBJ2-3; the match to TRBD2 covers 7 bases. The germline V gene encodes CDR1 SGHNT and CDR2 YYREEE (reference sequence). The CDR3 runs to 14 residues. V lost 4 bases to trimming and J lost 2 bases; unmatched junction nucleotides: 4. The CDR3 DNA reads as TGTGCCAGCAGCCCGACTAGCTTCACAGATACGCAGTATTTT. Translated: CASSPTSFTDTQYF.